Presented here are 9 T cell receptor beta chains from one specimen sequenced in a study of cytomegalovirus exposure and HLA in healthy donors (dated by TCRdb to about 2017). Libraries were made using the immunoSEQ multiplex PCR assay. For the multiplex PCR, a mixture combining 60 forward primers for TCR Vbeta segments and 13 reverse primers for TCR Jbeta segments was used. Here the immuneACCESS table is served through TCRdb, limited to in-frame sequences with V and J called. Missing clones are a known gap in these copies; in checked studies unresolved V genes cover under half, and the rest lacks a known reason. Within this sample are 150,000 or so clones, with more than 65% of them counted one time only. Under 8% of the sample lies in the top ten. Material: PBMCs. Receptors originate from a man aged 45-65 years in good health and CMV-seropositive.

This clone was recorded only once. This CDR3 reads CASSSELFTDTQYF. The CDR3 bases are TGTGCCAGCAGTTCCGAACTCTTCACAGATACGCAGTATTTT. The rearrangement uses TRBV6-5 and TRBJ2-3; D is undetermined. V was pared by 4 bases and J by 2 bases, with 10 bases between. The germline V gene has CDR1 MNHEY and CDR2 SVGAGI. CDR3 length equals 14 residues.

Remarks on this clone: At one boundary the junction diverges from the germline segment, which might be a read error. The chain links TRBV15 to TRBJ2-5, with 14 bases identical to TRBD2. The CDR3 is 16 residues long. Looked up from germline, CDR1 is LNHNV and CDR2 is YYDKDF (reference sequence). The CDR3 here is CAARTSGRPNQETQYF. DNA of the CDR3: TGTGCCGCCAGGACTAGCGGGAGGCCTAACCAAGAGACCCAGTACTTC.

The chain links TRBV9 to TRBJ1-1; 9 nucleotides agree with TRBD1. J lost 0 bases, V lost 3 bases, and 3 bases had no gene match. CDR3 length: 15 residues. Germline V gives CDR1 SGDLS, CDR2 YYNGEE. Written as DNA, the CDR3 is TGTGCCAGCAGCGGCAGGACAGGGGTGAACACTGAAGCTTTCTTT. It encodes CASSGRTGVNTEAFF.

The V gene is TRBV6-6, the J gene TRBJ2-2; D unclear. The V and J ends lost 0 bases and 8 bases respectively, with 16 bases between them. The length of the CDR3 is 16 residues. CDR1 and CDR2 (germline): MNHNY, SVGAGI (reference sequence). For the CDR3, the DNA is TGTGCCAGCAGTTACTCCCCCGTCCACTCGAAGGGGGAGCTGTTTTTT. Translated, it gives CASSYSPVHSKGELFF.

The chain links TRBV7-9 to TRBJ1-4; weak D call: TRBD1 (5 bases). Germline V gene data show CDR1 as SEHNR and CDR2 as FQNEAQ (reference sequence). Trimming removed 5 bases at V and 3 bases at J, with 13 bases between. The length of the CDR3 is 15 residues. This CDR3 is CASSPQTAANEKLFF. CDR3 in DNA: TGTGCCAGCAGCCCCCAGACAGCAGCTAATGAAAAACTGTTTTTT.

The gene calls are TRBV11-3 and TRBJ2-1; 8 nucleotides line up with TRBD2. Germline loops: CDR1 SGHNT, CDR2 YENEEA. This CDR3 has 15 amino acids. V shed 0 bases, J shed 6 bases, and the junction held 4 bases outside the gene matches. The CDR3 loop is CASSLESGSPNEQFF. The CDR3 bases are TGTGCCAGCAGCTTAGAAAGCGGGAGTCCCAATGAGCAGTTCTTC. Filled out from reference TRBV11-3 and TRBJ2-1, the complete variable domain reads EAGVVQSPRYKIIEKKQPVAFWCNPISGHNTLYWYLQNLGQGPELLIRYENEEAVDDSQLPKDRFSAERLKGVDSTLKIQPAELGDSAVYLCASSLESGSPNEQFFGPGTRLTVL.

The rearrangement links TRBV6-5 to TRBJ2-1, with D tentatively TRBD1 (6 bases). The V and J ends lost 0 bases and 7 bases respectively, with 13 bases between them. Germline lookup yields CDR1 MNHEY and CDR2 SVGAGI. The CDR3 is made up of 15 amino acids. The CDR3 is CASSYSRAGVNEQFF. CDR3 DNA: TGTGCCAGCAGTTACTCGAGGGCAGGGGTAAATGAGCAGTTCTTC.

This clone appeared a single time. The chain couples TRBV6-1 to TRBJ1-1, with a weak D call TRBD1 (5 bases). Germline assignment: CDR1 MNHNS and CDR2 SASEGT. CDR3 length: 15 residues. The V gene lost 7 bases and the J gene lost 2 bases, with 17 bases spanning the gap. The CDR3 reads CASTNRGRRNTEAFF. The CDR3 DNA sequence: TGTGCCAGCACGAATAGGGGCAGGCGAAACACTGAAGCTTTCTTT.

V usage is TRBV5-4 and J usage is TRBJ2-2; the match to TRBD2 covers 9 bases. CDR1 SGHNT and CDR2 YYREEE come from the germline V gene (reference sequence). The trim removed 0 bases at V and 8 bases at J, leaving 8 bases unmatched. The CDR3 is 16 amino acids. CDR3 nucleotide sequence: TGTGCCAGCAGCTTGGGGGGCGGGGGGGCCTCGGGGGAGCTGTTTTTT. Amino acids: CASSLGGGGASGELFF. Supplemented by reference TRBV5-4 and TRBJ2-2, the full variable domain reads ETGVTQSPTHLIKTRGQQVTLRCSSQSGHNTVSWYQQALGQGPQFIFQYYREEENGRGNFPPRFSGLQFPNYSSELNVNALELDDSALYLCASSLGGGGASGELFFGEGSRLTVL.